This entry is about one TCR beta chain. Its antigen is unknown. There are no base qualities to consult, and no much larger clone falls within one base. The germline V gene (reference sequence) sets CDR1 to GTSNPN and CDR2 to SVGIG. Relative to germline, V is 1 base shorter and J is 4 bases shorter, with 11 bases between their ends. The CDR3 spans 15 residues, from the cysteine through the phenylalanine. Left in the record is the CDR3 DNA by itself, 45 bases read in frame from the first base. The ImmunoSEQ Assay (Adaptive Biotechnologies) was used to immunosequence the CDR3 regions of the TCR beta chain. In the source study's methods: TCRB rearrangements, read counts, read proportions and gene usage were exported through the ImmunoSEQ Analyzer platform. T-cell clonality was computed as 1 minus Pielou's evenness on productive rearrangements. Clonal space homeostasis binned clonotypes as rare, small, medium, large or hyperexpanded (0.01 to 1 of the repertoire). TCR productive clonality was compared across immune clusters C1, C2 and C3 using the Wilcoxon rank sum test. TCRdb mirrors the immuneACCESS table, restricted to in-frame sequences. Some clones are absent from its copies; in checked studies, under half trace to an unresolved V gene, and the reason for the others is unknown. For V, J and clone size, that table is used; D and trimming come from the DNA. Present in this sample are around 2,200 clones, around 72% of which were seen just once. Around 13% of the sample lies in the top ten.

This entry comes from a study of the immune and genomic landscape of osteosarcoma (dated by TCRdb to 2020 to 2021). About the full investigation: The overall cohort comprised roughly 51 pediatric and adult patients with high-grade osteosarcoma, with a median age at diagnosis of approximately 30 years (range roughly 5-85). Poor-risk disease was overrepresented in the cohort, as 73% of patients had an unfavorable pathologic response to standard therapy and approximately 70% had died. The study aimed to explain the limited clinical activity of immune checkpoint inhibitors in osteosarcoma. To characterize the osteosarcoma immunogenomic landscape, the TCR sequencing results were combined with transcriptome, protein array and immunostaining data. In the overall cohort, 55% to 65% of patients were male, and localized disease at diagnosis was presented by 75% to 80% of patients. To define immunogenic potential, the study profiled osteosarcoma specimens using whole genome, RNA and T-cell receptor sequencing, along with immunohistochemistry and reverse phase protein arrays. Each of a few patients provided a couple of samples from the same tumor site.

The specimens were post-treatment primary, local recurrence and metastasis tumors obtained from patients with a poor prognosis. Paper-wide results and their limitations: Productive TCR clonality was found to be low overall, with an average of 0.09 and a maximum of 0.3, which suggested limited T-cell clonal expansion. In five cases, a single hyperexpanded clone dominated the repertoire, and each of these five cases had fewer than 100 T-cell clonotypes. Alongside the frozen tumor specimens, matched blood was collected from only a couple of patients. Although TCR productive clonality was higher in the immune-hot C3 cluster than in the cold C1 cluster, TCR productive clonality was still low overall. Sample size was not determined by any statistical method, because osteosarcoma is rare and every possible sample was collected. Clonality benchmarks came from external normal skin and healthy peripheral blood data rather than matched normal tissue.

The source of this sequence is a human donor with osteosarcoma. The sample was osteosarcoma tumor tissue from the lung. The chain is made from TRBV30 and TRBJ2-6; confidence is insufficient to name the D gene. The CDR3 protein is CAWSATLWGANVLTF. Here is the DNA: TGTGCCTGGAGTGCCACCCTATGGGGGGCCAACGTCCTGACTTTC.